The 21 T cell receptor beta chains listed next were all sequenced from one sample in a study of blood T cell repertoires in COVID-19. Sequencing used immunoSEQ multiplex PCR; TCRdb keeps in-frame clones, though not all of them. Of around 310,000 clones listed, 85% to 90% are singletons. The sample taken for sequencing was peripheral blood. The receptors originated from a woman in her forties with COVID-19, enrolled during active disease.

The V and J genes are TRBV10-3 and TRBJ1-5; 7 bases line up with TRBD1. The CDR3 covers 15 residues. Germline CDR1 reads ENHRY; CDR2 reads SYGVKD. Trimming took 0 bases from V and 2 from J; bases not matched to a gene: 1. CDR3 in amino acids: CAISESTGGNQPQHF. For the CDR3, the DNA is TGTGCCATCAGTGAGTCAACAGGGGGCAATCAGCCCCAGCATTTT.

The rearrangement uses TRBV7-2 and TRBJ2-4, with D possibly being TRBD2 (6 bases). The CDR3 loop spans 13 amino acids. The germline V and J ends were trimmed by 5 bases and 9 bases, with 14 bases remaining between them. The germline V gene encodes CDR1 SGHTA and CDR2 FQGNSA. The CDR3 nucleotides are TGTGCCAGCAGCCTGGGGGGAGACGGCATTCAGTACTTC. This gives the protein CASSLGGDGIQYF.

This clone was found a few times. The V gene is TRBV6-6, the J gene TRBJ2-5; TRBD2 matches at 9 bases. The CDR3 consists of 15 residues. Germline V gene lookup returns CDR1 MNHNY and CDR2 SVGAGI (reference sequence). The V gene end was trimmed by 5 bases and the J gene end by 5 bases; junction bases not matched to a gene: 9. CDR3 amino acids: CASSTAGGILETQYF. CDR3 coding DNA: TGTGCCAGCAGTACTGCGGGAGGGATTCTGGAGACCCAGTACTTC.

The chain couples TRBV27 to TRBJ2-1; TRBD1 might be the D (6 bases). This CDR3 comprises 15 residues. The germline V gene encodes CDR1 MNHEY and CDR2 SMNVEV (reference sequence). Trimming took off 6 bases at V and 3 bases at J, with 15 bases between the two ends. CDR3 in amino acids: CASSPTGYVYNEQFF. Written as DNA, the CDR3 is TGTGCCAGCAGCCCCACAGGGTATGTCTACAATGAGCAGTTCTTC.

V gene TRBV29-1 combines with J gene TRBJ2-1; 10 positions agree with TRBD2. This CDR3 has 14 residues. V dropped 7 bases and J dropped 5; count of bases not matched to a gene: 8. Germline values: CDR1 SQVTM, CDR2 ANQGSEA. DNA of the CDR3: TGCAGCGGGGGAGGACTAGCGGCGAACAATGAGCAGTTCTTC. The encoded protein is CSGGGLAANNEQFF.

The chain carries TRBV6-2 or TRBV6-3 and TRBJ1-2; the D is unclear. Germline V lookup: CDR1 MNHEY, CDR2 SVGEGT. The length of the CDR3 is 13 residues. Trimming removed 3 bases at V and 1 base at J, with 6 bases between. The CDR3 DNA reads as TGTGCCAGCAGTTATAACAGTAACTATGGCTACACCTTC. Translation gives CASSYNSNYGYTF.

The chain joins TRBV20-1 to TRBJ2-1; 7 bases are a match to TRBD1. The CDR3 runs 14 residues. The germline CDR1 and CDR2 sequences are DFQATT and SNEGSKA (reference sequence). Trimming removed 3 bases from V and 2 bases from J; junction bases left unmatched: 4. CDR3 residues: CSASMTGTYNEQFF. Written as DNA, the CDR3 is TGCAGTGCTAGTATGACAGGGACCTACAATGAGCAGTTCTTC.

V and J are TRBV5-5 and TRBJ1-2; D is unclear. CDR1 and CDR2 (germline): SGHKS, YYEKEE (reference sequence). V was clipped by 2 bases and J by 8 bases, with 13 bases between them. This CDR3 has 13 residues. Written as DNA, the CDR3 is TGTGCCAGCAGCTTAACCCAGGCCCTGGGCTACACCTTC. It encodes CASSLTQALGYTF.

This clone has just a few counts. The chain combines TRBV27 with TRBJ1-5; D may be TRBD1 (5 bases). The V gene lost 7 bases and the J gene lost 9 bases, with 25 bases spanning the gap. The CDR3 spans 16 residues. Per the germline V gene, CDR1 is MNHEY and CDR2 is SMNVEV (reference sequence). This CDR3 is CASTHHGGTELLPQHF. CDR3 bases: TGTGCCAGCACCCACCACGGGGGGACGGAATTGTTGCCCCAGCATTTT.

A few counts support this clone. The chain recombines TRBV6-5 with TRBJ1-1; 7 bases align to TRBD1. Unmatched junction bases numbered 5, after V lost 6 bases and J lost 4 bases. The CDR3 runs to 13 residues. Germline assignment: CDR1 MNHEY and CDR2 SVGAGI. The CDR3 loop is CASRHRGSTEAFF. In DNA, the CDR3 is TGTGCCAGCAGACACAGGGGTAGCACTGAAGCTTTCTTT.

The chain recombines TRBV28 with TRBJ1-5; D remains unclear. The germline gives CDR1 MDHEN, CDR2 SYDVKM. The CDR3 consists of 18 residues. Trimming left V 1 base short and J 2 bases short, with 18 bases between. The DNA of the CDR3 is TGTGCCAGCAGTTTATCCCACCGTGTTGGGCGAGGCAATCAGCCCCAGCATTTT. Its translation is CASSLSHRVGRGNQPQHF.

The CDR3 loop reads CASSSGQGRNTDTQYF. Written as DNA, the CDR3 is TGTGCCAGCAGCTCCGGACAGGGGCGCAATACAGATACGCAGTATTTT. This sequence joins TRBV11-2 and TRBJ2-3, with 9 bases lining up with TRBD1. V dropped 4 bases and J dropped 3; count of bases not matched to a gene: 8. CDR1 is SGHAT and CDR2 is FQNNGV in the germline V gene. The CDR3 spans 16 residues.

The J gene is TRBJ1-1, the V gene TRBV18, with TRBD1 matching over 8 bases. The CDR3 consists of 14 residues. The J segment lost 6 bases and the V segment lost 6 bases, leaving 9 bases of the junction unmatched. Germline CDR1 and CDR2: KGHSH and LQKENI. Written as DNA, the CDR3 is TGTGCCAGCTCGCCCGGACAGGGAGACGCTGAAGCTTTCTTT. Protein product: CASSPGQGDAEAFF. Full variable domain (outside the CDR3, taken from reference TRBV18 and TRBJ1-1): NAGVMQNPRHLVRRRGQEARLRCSPMKGHSHVYWYRQLPEEGLKFMVYLQKENIIDESGMPKERFSAEFPKEGPSILRIQQVVRGDSAAYFCASSPGQGDAEAFFGQGTRLTVV.

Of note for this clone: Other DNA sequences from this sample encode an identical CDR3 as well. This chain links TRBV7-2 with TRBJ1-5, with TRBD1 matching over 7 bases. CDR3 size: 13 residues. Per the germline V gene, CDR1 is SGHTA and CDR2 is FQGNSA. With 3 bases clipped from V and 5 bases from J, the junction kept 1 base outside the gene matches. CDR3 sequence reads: CASSFQGDQPQHF. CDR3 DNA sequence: TGTGCCAGCAGCTTTCAGGGGGATCAGCCCCAGCATTTT.

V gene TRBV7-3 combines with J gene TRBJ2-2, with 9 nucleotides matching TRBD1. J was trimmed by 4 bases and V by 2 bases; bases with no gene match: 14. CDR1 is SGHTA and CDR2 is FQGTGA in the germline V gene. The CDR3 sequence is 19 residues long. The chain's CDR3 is CASSLLNRDRVRGTGELFF. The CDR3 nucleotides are TGTGCCAGCAGCTTACTCAACCGGGACAGGGTTCGTGGCACCGGGGAGCTGTTTTTT. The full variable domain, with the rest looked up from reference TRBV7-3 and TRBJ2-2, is GAGVSQTPSNKVTEKGKYVELRCDPISGHTALYWYRQSLGQGPEFLIYFQGTGAADDSGLPNDRFFAVRPEGSVSTLKIQRTERGDSAVYLCASSLLNRDRVRGTGELFFGEGSRLTVL.

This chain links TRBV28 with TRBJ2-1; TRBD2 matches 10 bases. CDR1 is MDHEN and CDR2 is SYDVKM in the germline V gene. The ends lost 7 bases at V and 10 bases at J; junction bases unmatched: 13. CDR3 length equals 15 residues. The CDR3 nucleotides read TGTGCCAGCACCCTTGTAGCGGGAGGAAGAGGAGAGCAGTTCTTC. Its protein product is CASTLVAGGRGEQFF.

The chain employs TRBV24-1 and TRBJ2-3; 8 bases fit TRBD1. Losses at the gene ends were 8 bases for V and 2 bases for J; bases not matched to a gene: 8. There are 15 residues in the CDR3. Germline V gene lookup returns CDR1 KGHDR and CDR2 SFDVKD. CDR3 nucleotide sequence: TGTGCCACCACCCAGGGGGCAGGGGACACAGATACGCAGTATTTT. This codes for CATTQGAGDTDTQYF.

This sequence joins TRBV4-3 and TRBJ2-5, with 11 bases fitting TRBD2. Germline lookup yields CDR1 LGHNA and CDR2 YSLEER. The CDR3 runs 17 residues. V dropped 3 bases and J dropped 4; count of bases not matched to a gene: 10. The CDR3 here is CASSQATSGVEGETQYF. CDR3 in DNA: TGCGCCAGCAGCCAGGCGACTAGCGGGGTCGAGGGAGAGACCCAGTACTTC.

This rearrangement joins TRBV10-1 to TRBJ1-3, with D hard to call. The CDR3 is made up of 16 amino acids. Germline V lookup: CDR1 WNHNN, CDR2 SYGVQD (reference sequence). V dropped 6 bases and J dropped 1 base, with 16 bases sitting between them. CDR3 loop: CASSEVPTASGNTIYF. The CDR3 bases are TGCGCCAGCAGCGAGGTTCCTACAGCTTCTGGAAACACCATATATTTT.

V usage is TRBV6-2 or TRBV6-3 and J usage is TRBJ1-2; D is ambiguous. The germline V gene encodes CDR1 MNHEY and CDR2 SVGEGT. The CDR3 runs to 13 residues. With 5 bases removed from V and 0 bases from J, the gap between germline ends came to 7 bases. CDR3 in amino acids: CASSNTANYGYTF. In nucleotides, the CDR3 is TGTGCCAGCAGTAACACAGCTAACTATGGCTACACCTTC.

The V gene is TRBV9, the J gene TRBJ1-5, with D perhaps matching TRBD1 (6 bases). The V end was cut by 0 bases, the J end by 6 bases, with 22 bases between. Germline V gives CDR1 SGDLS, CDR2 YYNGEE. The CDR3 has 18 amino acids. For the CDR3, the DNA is TGTGCCAGCAGCGTAGTTCCGGACAGAAACCCTCGCGGTCAGCCCCAGCATTTT. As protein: CASSVVPDRNPRGQPQHF.